This TCR beta chain was identified during a study of blood T cell repertoires in COVID-19 (TCRdb year 2020). Notes on the research overall: Samples from collaborators originated in the United States, Italy and Spain and spanned both the acute and convalescent phases of COVID-19. The samples were drawn from the first 160 participants of the ongoing ImmuneRACE study and from 950 to 1,500 subjects provided by 6 global collaborators. Deeply sampled blood TCRbeta repertoires from subjects exposed to, actively infected with, or recovered from COVID-19 were included in the dataset. The prospective study material was composed of cDNA or gDNA derived from T cells, B-cell-depleted T cells, or PBMCs. Where available, HLA class I and class II types were taken from metadata supplied by the sample provider and were not determined by assay-based typing. The repertoires were made available in a free public database intended to serve as a resource for research on the immune response to SARS-CoV-2. The sample metadata nearly always contained a de-identified subject ID, COVID-19 status, age in years and sex.

General study outcomes and caveats: Clinical and demographic metadata were provided uncurated, with the amount varying by source and participant.

V and J are truncated by 0 bases and 2 bases respectively, leaving an intervening sequence of 10 bases. Counted from cysteine to phenylalanine, this CDR3 has 16 amino acids. Only CDR3 DNA is held: 48 bases, read in frame from base 1. CDR1 and CDR2 were assigned from the germline V gene as ENHRY and SYGVKD. As concerns this clone: The antigen it recognizes is unknown. Base-call qualities are not available, and no considerably larger clone is one nucleotide away.

Collaborating institutions collected whole blood in K2EDTA tubes following their own protocols. For TCRbeta analysis, collaborators shipped samples in one of three forms: frozen whole blood, isolated PBMCs, or DNA extracted from either of those sample types. TCRbeta CDR3 regions were amplified from genomic DNA by means of the immunoSEQ Assay, a bias-controlled multiplex PCR. The authors' analysis ran thus. The number of nucleated cells in each sample was estimated from the amplification of reference gene primers within the assay. To quantify the absolute abundance of each unique TCRbeta CDR3 rearrangement, sequence reads were collapsed and filtered. For each sample, productive Simpson clonality was calculated as the square root of Simpson's diversity index across productive rearrangements. TCRdb's version of the immuneACCESS table is confined to in-frame rearrangements and falls short of the full clone set. An unresolved V gene accounts for under half of the shortfall where checked; the remainder is of unknown origin. D and trimming were read from the DNA, whereas the V and J calls and clone size are those reported in that table. The table for this sample lists some 30,000 clones; 65% to 90% of them were counted only once. Approximately 6.3% of the sample comes from the top ten.

The chain joins TRBV10-3 to TRBJ1-4, with the D gene call left open. The origin of this receptor is a man in his 60s with active COVID-19. The sample consisted of peripheral blood. The nucleotide sequence reads as follows: TGTGCCATCAGTGAGTCGATTGGGCCGACTAATGAAAAACTGTTTTTT. Translated, it reads CAISESIGPTNEKLFF.